Sequencing of this T cell receptor (beta chain) was carried out in a study of T cells in localized non-small cell lung cancer. Profiling relied on immunoSEQ multiplex PCR, and the TCRdb table lists in-frame clones only, not all of them. Among 2,500 to 3,500 clones listed, about 29% were seen once. CDR3 length equals 14 residues. With 4 bases removed from V and 7 bases from J, the gap between germline ends came to 11 bases. In germline, CDR1 is SGHDN, CDR2 FVKESK. This chain joins TRBV14 and TRBJ1-6; possible D gene TRBD1, 6 bases. This receptor was taken from a woman aged 40 to 75 with stage I squamous cell lung carcinoma. The starting material was lung tumor tissue, obtained before any cancer treatment. The CDR3 spells CASSLGGLNSPLHF. Written as DNA, the CDR3 is TGTGCCAGCAGCCTTGGGGGGCTAAATTCACCCCTCCACTTT.